A single sample gave rise to the 2 T cell receptor beta chains below, sequenced in a study of blood T cell repertoires in COVID-19 (dated by TCRdb to about 2020). Library prep was done by the immunoSEQ multiplex PCR assay. TCRdb took this table from immuneACCESS and kept in-frame rearrangements with V and J called. Such tables lack part of the clones; where checked against another copy, unresolved V genes explain under half of the gap, and the rest is unexplained. The sample records fewer than 450,000 clones, roughly 86% of which are singletons. 2% to 2.5% of the sample comes from the top ten. The sequencing input was PBMCs or T cells enriched from blood (not recorded which). These receptors were collected from a woman aged 40-49 years with acute COVID-19.

The rearrangement joins TRBV9 to TRBJ2-1; possibly TRBD2 for D (5 bases). CDR1 SGDLS and CDR2 YYNGEE come from the germline V gene. The germline V and J ends were trimmed by 5 bases and 3 bases, with 12 bases remaining between them. The CDR3 extends over 14 amino acids. Here the CDR3 reads CASRPSGIYNEQFF. CDR3 DNA sequence: TGTGCCAGCAGACCCTCGGGGATCTACAATGAGCAGTTCTTC. The complete variable domain, with remaining parts taken from reference TRBV9 and TRBJ2-1, reads DSGVTQTPKHLITATGQRVTLRCSPRSGDLSVYWYQQSLDQGLQFLIQYYNGEERAKGNILERFSAQQFPDLHSELNLSSLELGDSALYFCASRPSGIYNEQFFGPGTRLTVL.

The rearrangement joins TRBV5-6 to TRBJ2-7, with 10 nucleotides matching TRBD1. CDR3 length: 15 residues. After removal of 3 bases from V and 4 bases from J, the junction contained 7 bases not matched to a gene. Per the germline V gene, CDR1 is SGHDT and CDR2 is YYEEEE. CDR3 sequence: CASSSTGTGVYEQYF. Written as DNA, the CDR3 is TGTGCCAGCAGCTCCACCGGGACAGGGGTATACGAGCAGTACTTC.